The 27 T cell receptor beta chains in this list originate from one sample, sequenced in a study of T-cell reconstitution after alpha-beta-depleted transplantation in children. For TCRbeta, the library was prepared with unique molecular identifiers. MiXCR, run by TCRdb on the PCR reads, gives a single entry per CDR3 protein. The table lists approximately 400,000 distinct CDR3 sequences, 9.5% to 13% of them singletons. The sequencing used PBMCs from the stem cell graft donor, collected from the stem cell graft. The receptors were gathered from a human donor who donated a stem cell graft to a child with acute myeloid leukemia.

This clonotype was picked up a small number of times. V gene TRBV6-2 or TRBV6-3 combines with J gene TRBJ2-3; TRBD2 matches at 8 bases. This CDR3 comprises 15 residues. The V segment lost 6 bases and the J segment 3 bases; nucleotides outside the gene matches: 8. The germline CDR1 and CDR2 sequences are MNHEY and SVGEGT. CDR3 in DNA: TGTGCCAGCAGGAAACCGGGACTAGTAACAGATACGCAGTATTTT. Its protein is CASRKPGLVTDTQYF.

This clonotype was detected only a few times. The CDR3 region is CSAKGWLAGYNEQFF. As DNA, the CDR3 is TGCAGTGCTAAAGGGTGGCTAGCGGGCTACAATGAGCAGTTCTTC. The J gene is TRBJ2-1, the V gene TRBV20-1, with TRBD2 matching over 8 bases. Germline V lookup: CDR1 DFQATT, CDR2 SNEGSKA (reference sequence). This CDR3 contains 15 residues. With 4 bases clipped from V and 3 bases from J, the junction kept 8 bases outside the gene matches.

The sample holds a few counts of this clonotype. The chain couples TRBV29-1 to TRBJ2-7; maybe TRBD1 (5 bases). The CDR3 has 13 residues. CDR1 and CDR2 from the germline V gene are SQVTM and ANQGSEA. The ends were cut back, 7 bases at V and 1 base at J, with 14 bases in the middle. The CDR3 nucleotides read TGCAGCGCCGAAGTGGGGCAGTCCTACGAGCAGTACTTC. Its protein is CSAEVGQSYEQYF.

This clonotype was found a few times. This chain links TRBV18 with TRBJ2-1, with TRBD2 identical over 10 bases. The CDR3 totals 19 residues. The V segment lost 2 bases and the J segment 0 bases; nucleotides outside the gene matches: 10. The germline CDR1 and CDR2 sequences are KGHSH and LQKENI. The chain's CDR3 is CASSPEAGGYMSSYNEQFF. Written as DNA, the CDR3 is TGTGCCAGCTCACCAGAAGCGGGAGGGTACATGAGCTCCTACAATGAGCAGTTCTTC.

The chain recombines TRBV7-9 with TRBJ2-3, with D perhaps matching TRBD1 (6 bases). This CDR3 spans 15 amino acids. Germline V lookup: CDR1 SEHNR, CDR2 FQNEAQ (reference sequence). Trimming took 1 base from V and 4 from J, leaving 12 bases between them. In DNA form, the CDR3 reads TGTGCCAGCAGCTTAGGCAGGGGCACCGCAGATACGCAGTATTTT. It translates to CASSLGRGTADTQYF.

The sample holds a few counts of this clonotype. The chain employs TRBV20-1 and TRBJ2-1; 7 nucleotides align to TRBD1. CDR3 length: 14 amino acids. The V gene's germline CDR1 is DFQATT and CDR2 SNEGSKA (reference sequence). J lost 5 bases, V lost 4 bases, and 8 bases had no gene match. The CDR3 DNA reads TGCAGTGCTAAAGAGAGGACAGGTAACAATGAGCAGTTCTTC. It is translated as CSAKERTGNNEQFF.

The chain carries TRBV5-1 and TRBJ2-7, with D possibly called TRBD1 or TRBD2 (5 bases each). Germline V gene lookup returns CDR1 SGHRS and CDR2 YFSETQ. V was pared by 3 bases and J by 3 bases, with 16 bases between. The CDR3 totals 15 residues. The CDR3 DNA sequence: TGCGCCAGCAGCTGCCGAAGGGACGCTGTCTACGAGCAGTACGTC. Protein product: CASSCRRDAVYEQYV.

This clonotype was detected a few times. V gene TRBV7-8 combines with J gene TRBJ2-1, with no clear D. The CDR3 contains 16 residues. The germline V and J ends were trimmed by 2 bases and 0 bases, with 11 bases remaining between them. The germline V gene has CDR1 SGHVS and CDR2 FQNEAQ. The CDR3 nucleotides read TGTGCCAGCAGCTTATGGTCGGAAAGCTCCTACAATGAGCAGTTCTTC. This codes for CASSLWSESSYNEQFF.

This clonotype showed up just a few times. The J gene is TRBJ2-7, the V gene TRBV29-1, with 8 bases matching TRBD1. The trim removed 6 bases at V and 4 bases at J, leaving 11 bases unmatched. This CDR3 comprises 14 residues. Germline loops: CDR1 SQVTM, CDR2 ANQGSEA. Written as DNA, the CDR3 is TGCAGCGTAGCATCAGGGGGCGGTCGGTACGAGCAGTACTTC. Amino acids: CSVASGGGRYEQYF.

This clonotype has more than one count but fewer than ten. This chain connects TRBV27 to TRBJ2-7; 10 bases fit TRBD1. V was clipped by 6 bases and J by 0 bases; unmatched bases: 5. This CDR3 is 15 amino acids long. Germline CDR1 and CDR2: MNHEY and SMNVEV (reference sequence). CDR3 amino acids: CASSQTGGLSYEQYF. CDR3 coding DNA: TGTGCCAGCAGCCAGACAGGGGGCCTCTCCTACGAGCAGTACTTC.

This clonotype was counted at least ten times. The CDR3 protein is CASSAPPLGTSGRAHEQYF. For the CDR3, the DNA is TGTGCCAGCAGTGCCCCACCCCTTGGGACTAGCGGGAGGGCCCACGAGCAGTACTTC. This chain links TRBV25-1 with TRBJ2-7; 16 bases map to TRBD2. V shed 4 bases, J shed 5 bases, and the junction held 14 bases outside the gene matches. The germline V gene encodes CDR1 MGHDK and CDR2 SYGVNS. The CDR3 runs 19 residues.

Written as DNA, the CDR3 is TGCGCCACCAGGGGGTTAGCCGGCGGGGAGCTGTTTTTT. This gives the protein CATRGLAGGELFF. The chain carries TRBV4-1 and TRBJ2-2, with TRBD1 identical over 7 bases. The CDR3 is 13 residues long. Germline CDR1 and CDR2: MGHRA and YSYEKL. Losses at the gene ends were 10 bases for V and 7 bases for J; bases not matched to a gene: 9.

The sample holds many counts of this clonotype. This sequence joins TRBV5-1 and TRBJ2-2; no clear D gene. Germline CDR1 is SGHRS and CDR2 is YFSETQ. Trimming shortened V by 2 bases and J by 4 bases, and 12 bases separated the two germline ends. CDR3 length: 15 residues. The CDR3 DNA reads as TGCGCCAGCAGCTTCGACGGTTGGGGCACCGGGGAGCTGTTTTTT. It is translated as CASSFDGWGTGELFF.

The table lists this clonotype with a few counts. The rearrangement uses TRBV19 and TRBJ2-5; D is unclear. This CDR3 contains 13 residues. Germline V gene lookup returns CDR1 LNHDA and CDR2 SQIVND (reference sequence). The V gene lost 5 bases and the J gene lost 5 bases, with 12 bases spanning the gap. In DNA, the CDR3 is TGTGCCAGTAGTCCTAACCTAGGGGAGACCCAGTACTTC. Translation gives CASSPNLGETQYF.

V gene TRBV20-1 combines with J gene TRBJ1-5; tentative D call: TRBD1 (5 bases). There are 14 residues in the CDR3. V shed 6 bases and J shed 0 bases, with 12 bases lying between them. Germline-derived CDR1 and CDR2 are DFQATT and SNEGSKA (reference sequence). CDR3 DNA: TGCAGTGCCATGGACATAAATAGCAATCAGCCCCAGCATTTT. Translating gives CSAMDINSNQPQHF.

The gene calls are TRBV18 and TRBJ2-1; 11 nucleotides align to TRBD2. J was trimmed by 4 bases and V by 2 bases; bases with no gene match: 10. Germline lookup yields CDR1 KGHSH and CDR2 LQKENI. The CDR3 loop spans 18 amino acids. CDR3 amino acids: CASSPGPSGRFRYNEQFF. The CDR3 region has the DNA TGTGCCAGCTCACCAGGGCCTAGCGGGAGGTTTCGATACAATGAGCAGTTCTTC.

The CDR3 DNA reads TGCGCCAGCAGCTTGGCTAGCGGGAGTCGGACAGATACGCAGTATTTT. It encodes CASSLASGSRTDTQYF. V usage is TRBV5-1 and J usage is TRBJ2-3, with 10 bases matching TRBD2. Germline trimming cut 0 bases from V and 3 bases from J; bases unmatched to any gene: 4. In germline, CDR1 is SGHRS, CDR2 YFSETQ. The CDR3 is made up of 16 amino acids.

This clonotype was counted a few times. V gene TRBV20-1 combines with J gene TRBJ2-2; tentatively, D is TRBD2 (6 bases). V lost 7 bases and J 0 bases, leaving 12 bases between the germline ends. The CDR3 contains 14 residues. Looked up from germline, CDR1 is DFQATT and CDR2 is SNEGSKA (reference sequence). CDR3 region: CSVTGETNTGELFF. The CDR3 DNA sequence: TGCAGTGTGACGGGGGAAACGAACACCGGGGAGCTGTTTTTT.

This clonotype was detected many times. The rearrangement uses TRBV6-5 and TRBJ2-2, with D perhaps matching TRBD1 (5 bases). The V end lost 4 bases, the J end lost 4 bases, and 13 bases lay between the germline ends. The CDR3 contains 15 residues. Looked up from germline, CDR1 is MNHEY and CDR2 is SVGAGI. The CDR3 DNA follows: TGTGCCAGCAGTTCCCAGGGTGTTGCCACCGGGGAGCTGTTTTTT. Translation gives CASSSQGVATGELFF.

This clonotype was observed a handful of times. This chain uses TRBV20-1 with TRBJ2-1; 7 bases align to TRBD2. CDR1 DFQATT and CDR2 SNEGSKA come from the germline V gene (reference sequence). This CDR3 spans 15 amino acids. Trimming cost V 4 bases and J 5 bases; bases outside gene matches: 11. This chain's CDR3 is CSAILWGGGNNEQFF. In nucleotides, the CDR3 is TGCAGTGCTATCCTATGGGGGGGGGGAAACAATGAGCAGTTCTTC.

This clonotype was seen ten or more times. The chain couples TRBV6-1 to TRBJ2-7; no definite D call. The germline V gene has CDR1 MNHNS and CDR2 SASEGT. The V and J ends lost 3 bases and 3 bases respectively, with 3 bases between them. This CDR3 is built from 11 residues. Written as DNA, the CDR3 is TGTGCCAGCAGTGACTACTACGAGCAGTACTTC. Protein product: CASSDYYEQYF.

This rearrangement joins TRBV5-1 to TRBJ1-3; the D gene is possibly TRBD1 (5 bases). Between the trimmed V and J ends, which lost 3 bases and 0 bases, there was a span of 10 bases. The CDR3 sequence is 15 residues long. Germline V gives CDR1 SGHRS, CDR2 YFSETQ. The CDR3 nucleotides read TGCGCCAGCAGCTATCAGGGCGCCTCTGGAAACACCATATATTTT. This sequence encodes CASSYQGASGNTIYF.

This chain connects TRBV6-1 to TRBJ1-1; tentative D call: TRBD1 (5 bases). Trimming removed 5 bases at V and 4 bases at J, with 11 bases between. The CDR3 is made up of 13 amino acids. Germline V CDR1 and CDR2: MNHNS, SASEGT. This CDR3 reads CASSIRQGTEAFF. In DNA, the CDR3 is TGTGCCAGCAGTATCCGCCAGGGCACTGAAGCTTTCTTT.

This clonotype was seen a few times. The CDR3 DNA follows: TGCGCCAGCAGCCCGGGGGCCCCCGGGGAGCTGTTTTTT. This translates into CASSPGAPGELFF. The gene calls are TRBV5-1 and TRBJ2-2, with D perhaps given as TRBD1 or TRBD2 (6 bases each). V gave up 4 bases and J gave up 6 bases, with 10 bases separating them. The CDR3 runs to 13 residues. CDR1 and CDR2 (germline): SGHRS, YFSETQ.

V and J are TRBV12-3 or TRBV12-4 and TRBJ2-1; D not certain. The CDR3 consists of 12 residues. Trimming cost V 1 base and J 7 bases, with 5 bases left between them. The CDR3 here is CASSLVTNEQFF. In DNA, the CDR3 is TGTGCCAGCAGTTTAGTAACTAATGAGCAGTTCTTC.

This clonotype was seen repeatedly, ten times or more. The CDR3, as DNA: TGCAGTGCTAGCCAGGGGGGTTACACCGGGGAGCTGTTTTTT. Protein product: CSASQGGYTGELFF. The gene calls are TRBV20-1 and TRBJ2-2, with a tentative D call TRBD1 (7 bases). CDR1 DFQATT and CDR2 SNEGSKA come from the germline V gene (reference sequence). Trimming pared 3 bases from V and 3 bases from J, leaving 11 bases between. The CDR3 contains 14 residues.

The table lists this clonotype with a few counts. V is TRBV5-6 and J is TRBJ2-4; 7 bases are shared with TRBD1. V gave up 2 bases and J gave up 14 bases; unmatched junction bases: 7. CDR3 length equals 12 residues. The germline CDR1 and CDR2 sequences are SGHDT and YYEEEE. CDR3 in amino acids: CASSFSAGTEYF. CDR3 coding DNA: TGTGCCAGCAGCTTCTCCGCCGGGACAGAGTACTTC.